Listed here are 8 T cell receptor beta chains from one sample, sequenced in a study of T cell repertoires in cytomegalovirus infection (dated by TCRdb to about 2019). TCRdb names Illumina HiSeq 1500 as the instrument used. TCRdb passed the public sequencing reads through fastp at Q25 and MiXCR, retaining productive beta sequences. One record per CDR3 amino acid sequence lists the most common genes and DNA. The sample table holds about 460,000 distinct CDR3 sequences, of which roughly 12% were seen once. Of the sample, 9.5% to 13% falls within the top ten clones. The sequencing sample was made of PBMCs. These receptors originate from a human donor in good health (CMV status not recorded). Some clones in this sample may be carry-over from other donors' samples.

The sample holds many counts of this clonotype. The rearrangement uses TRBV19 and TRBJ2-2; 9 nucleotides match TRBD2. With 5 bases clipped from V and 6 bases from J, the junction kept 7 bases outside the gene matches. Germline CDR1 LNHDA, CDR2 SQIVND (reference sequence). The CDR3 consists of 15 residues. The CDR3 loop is CASSAAGGPPGELFF. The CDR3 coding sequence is TGTGCCAGTAGTGCGGCGGGAGGGCCTCCCGGGGAGCTGTTTTTT.

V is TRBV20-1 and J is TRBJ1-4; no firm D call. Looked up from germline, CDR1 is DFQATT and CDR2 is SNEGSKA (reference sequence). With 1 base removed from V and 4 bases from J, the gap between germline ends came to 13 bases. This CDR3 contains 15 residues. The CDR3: CSARGADQVNEKLFF. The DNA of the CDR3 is TGCAGTGCTAGAGGTGCGGACCAGGTTAATGAAAAACTGTTTTTT.

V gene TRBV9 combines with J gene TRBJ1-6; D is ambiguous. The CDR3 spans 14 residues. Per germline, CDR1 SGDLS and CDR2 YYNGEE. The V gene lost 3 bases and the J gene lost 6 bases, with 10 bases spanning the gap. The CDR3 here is CASSGTVTNSPLHF. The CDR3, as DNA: TGTGCCAGCAGCGGAACAGTGACTAATTCACCCCTCCACTTT. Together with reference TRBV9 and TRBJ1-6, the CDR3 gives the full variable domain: DSGVTQTPKHLITATGQRVTLRCSPRSGDLSVYWYQQSLDQGLQFLIQYYNGEERAKGNILERFSAQQFPDLHSELNLSSLELGDSALYFCASSGTVTNSPLHFGNGTRLTVT.

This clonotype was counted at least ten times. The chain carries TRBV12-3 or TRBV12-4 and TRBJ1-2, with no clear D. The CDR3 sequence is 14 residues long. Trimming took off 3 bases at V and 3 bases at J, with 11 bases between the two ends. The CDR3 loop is CASSFPGQDYGYTF. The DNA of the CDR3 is TGTGCCAGCAGTTTCCCTGGCCAAGACTATGGCTACACCTTC.

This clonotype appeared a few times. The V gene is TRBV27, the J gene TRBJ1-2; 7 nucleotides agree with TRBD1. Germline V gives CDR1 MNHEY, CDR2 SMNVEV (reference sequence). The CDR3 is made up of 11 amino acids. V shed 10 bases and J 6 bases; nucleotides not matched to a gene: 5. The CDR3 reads CATLTGDGYTF. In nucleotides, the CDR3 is TGTGCCACCCTAACAGGGGATGGCTACACCTTC.

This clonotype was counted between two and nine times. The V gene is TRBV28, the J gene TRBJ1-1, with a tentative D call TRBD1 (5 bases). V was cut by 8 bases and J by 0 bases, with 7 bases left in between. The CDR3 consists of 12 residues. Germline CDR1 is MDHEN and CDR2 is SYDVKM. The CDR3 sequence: CASGAMNTEAFF. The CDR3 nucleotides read TGTGCCAGCGGGGCCATGAACACTGAAGCTTTCTTT.

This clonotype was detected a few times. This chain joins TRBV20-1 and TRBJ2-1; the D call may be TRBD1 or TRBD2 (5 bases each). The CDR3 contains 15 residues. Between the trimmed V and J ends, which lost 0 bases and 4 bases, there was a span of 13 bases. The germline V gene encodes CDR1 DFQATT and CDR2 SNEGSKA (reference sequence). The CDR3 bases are TGCAGTGCTAGAGACCAGGGTTGGGAGTACAATGAGCAGTTCTTC. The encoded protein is CSARDQGWEYNEQFF.

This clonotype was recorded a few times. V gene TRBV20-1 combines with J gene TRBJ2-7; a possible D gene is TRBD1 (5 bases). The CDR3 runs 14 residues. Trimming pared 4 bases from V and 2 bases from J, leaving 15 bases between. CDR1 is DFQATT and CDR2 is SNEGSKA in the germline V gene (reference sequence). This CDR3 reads CSAILPTATYEQYF. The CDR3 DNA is TGCAGTGCTATCCTCCCGACAGCGACCTACGAGCAGTACTTC.